This T cell receptor beta chain was sequenced in a study of blood T cells in healthy people across ages. This clonotype was seen just once. Germline CDR1 SGHDT, CDR2 YYEEEE. V lost 1 base to trimming and J lost 6 bases, with 13 bases between them. The CDR3 is made up of 15 amino acids. It was with a sample-barcoded 5' primer and a J-beta primer mix that a second PCR of roughly 7 to 11 cycles was run. MiXCR, applied by TCRdb to the 5' RACE reads, yields one record per CDR3 protein. The sample contains under 1,100,000 distinct CDR3 sequences, approximately 26% of which appear only once. This same sample was also taken into another study, of T cells of mothers and their children.

The receptor was isolated from a girl under 10 years old in good health. Material for sequencing was blood. The genes are TRBV5-6 and TRBJ1-4; maybe TRBD1 (6 bases). The DNA of the CDR3 is TGTGCCAGCAGCTTGCAGGGAGGGACATATGAAAAACTGTTTTTT. It encodes CASSLQGGTYEKLFF.